This T cell receptor beta chain was sequenced in a study of T cells after posttransplantation cyclophosphamide. Study outcomes and limitations: Later blood repertoires were often dominated by clones from the donor CD8+ memory compartment. TRB clonality was highly associated with recipient CMV seropositivity and reactivation.

Assay used: immunoSEQ multiplex PCR; TCRdb lists only in-frame clones, some missing. Of around 23,000 clones listed, just over 85% were seen once; the top ten hold approximately 2%. The CDR3 consists of 19 residues. Controls had myeloablative marrow grafts with methotrexate and calcineurin inhibitor, sampled at 1 year. Comments on this clone: Its target is not known.

This receptor was obtained from a female patient aged 25-39 years who received an allogeneic stem cell transplant from an unrelated donor, was CMV-positive, and had acute and chronic GVHD. These T cells may partly come from the graft donor. J is TRBJ2-1 and V is TRBV21-1; TRBD2 is the table's D call, not checked against the DNA. TRBV21-1 is labeled a pseudogene. This specimen was PBMCs, taken around 53 weeks after allogeneic stem cell transplant with calcineurin inhibitor and methotrexate. The CDR3 nucleotides read TGTGCCAGCAGCTGGACAGACACTAGCGGGAGTTTGTCCTACAATGAGCAGTTCTTC. This encodes CASSWTDTSGSLSYNEQFF.